Presented here are 9 T cell receptor beta chains from one specimen sequenced in a study of blood T cell repertoires in COVID-19. Sequencing was performed with immunoSEQ multiplex PCR; in TCRdb, only in-frame clones are kept and a portion is missing. The table records roughly 350,000 clones, 85% to 90% of them present only once. Sequenced material: peripheral blood. The receptor set was obtained from a woman aged 45 to 65 with active or convalescent COVID-19.

The V call is TRBV5-1, the J call TRBJ1-1; D not certain. The germline CDR1 and CDR2 sequences are SGHRS and YFSETQ. The CDR3 sequence is 15 residues long. V was shortened by 0 bases and J by 1 base, with 10 bases between the two germline ends. The CDR3 protein is CASSLGGQTNTEAFF. In DNA, the CDR3 is TGCGCCAGCAGCTTGGGAGGCCAGACGAACACTGAAGCTTTCTTT.

V usage is TRBV9 and J usage is TRBJ1-2; no clear D gene. Per the germline V gene, CDR1 is SGDLS and CDR2 is YYNGEE. V was clipped by 0 bases and J by 2 bases, with 11 bases between them. This CDR3 has 15 amino acids. The CDR3 nucleotides are TGTGCCAGCAGCGTAGACGGCGGTTTCAACTATGGCTACACCTTC. Translation gives CASSVDGGFNYGYTF. The whole variable domain, remainder taken from reference TRBV9 and TRBJ1-2, is DSGVTQTPKHLITATGQRVTLRCSPRSGDLSVYWYQQSLDQGLQFLIQYYNGEERAKGNILERFSAQQFPDLHSELNLSSLELGDSALYFCASSVDGGFNYGYTFGSGTRLTVV.

The gene calls are TRBV14 and TRBJ2-3, with 7 bases identical to TRBD1. Germline CDR1 SGHDN, CDR2 FVKESK. CDR3 length equals 16 residues. The V gene end was trimmed by 1 base and the J gene end by 2 bases; junction bases not matched to a gene: 6. The CDR3 reads CASSQVPGQITDTQYF. The CDR3 DNA is TGTGCCAGCAGCCAAGTCCCGGGACAGATCACAGATACGCAGTATTTT. The entire variable domain, with the rest obtained from reference TRBV14 and TRBJ2-3, is as follows: EAGVTQFPSHSVIEKGQTVTLRCDPISGHDNLYWYRRVMGKEIKFLLHFVKESKQDESGMPNNRFLAERTGGTYSTLKVQPAELEDSGVYFCASSQVPGQITDTQYFGPGTRLTVL.

V gene TRBV29-1 combines with J gene TRBJ2-7, with D possibly TRBD1 on 6 matching bases. Germline assignment: CDR1 SQVTM and CDR2 ANQGSEA. CDR3 size: 12 residues. Trimming took off 3 bases at V and 2 bases at J, with 8 bases between the two ends. The CDR3 nucleotides are TGCAGCGTTGAGGACAGTCCCTACGAGCAGTACTTC. This translates into CSVEDSPYEQYF.

J is TRBJ2-7 and V is TRBV7-2, with D unresolved. The ends were cut back, 7 bases at V and 3 bases at J, with 16 bases in the middle. CDR3 size: 14 residues. CDR1 and CDR2 (germline): SGHTA, FQGNSA. The CDR3 protein is CASTPPGGGYEQYF. CDR3 nucleotide sequence: TGTGCCAGCACCCCTCCTGGCGGCGGCTACGAGCAGTACTTC.

CDR3 coding DNA: TGCGCCAGCAGTGACGATGGGGGGTATAGCAATCAGCCCCAGCATTTT. Encoded protein: CASSDDGGYSNQPQHF. The chain has TRBV10-2 and TRBJ1-5; perhaps TRBD1 as D (5 bases). This CDR3 is built from 16 residues. The germline V gene encodes CDR1 WSHSY and CDR2 SAAADI. V lost 3 bases and J 0 bases, leaving 12 bases between the germline ends.

The chain employs TRBV15 and TRBJ2-5, with 9 bases lining up with TRBD1. Germline trimming cut 1 base from V and 5 bases from J; bases unmatched to any gene: 2. The CDR3 sequence is 14 residues long. Per the germline V gene, CDR1 is LNHNV and CDR2 is YYDKDF (reference sequence). This CDR3 reads CATSRGGTGETQYF. CDR3 DNA: TGTGCCACCAGCAGAGGAGGGACAGGGGAGACCCAGTACTTC.

The rearrangement joins TRBV7-9 to TRBJ1-2, with 12 bases lining up with TRBD1. The CDR3 is 17 residues long. The germline gives CDR1 SEHNR, CDR2 FQNEAQ (reference sequence). With V trimmed by 2 bases and J by 5 bases, 9 bases remained unmatched. The CDR3 here is CASSLKRDRGLRYGYTF. DNA of the CDR3: TGTGCCAGCAGCTTAAAGCGGGACAGGGGGCTGAGGTATGGCTACACCTTC.

This chain uses TRBV4-1 with TRBJ1-3; D uncertain. Germline CDR1 is MGHRA and CDR2 is YSYEKL. Trimming removed 0 bases at V and 0 bases at J, with 6 bases between. CDR3 length equals 15 residues. This CDR3 is CASSQDTDSGNTIYF. CDR3 coding DNA: TGCGCCAGCAGCCAAGATACAGACTCTGGAAACACCATATATTTT.